One T cell receptor (beta chain) is described in this entry. The data belong to a study of response to subunit inactivated influenza vaccine. From the RT-PCR reads, TCRdb called clonotypes with MiXCR, one entry per CDR3 protein. The sample has some 850,000 distinct CDR3 sequences; approximately 17% are singletons. The CDR3 is 15 residues long. V shed 1 base and J shed 6 bases, with 13 bases lying between them. The germline CDR1 and CDR2 sequences are SGHTA and FQGNSA. Sample: PBMCs from blood, taken about 5 days after vaccination. This receptor was taken from a man over 45 who received an inactivated influenza vaccine. J is TRBJ2-1 and V is TRBV7-2, with D perhaps given as TRBD1 or TRBD2 (6 bases each). Here the CDR3 reads CASSLGGGLGNEQFF. The CDR3 coding sequence is TGTGCCAGCAGCTTAGGTGGGGGGCTTGGCAATGAGCAGTTCTTC.